The T cell receptor beta chain described here comes from a study of cytomegalovirus exposure and HLA in healthy donors (dated by TCRdb to the late 2010s). Describing the broader study: In an earlier analysis of roughly 500 of the donors, approximately 260 Gb of sequence data and approximately 100 million unique TCR beta sequences from 180 million or so T cells were reported. Roughly 310 gigabases of sequencing data and tens of millions of unique TCR sequences were included in an early release covering about 600 HLA-typed donors. Of the roughly 400 genotyped donors, 65% to 90% fell in the genetic ancestry cluster associated with self-reported Caucasian donors. The study aimed to test whether cataloging public T cell receptors could reveal signatures of past pathogen exposure. The study used immunosequencing to profile the T cell repertoires of 600 to 850 subjects and linked those repertoires to cytomegalovirus serostatus. A separate validation cohort of some 130 different subjects was used in addition to the roughly 700-subject first cohort. High-throughput TCR immunosequencing, statistical association of individual TCRs with disease status, and machine learning were combined to predict cytomegalovirus infection status. To study patterns of TCR occurrence, a later analysis re-analyzed previously published TCR beta repertoires from 666 donors and added high-resolution HLA genotyping. Rather than using new phenotypic data, the later analysis identified candidate immune exposures from TCR beta sequences and from how often those sequences occurred across donors. To decide whether each TCR beta V gene segment behaved as functional or pseudogenic, an earlier analysis of 587 of the donors relied on high-throughput TCR beta sequencing. Donor age, sex, ethnicity and CMV serostatus were compiled together with the repertoire data. A later genetic analysis took genome-wide SNP genotypes for about 65% of the roughly 670 donors and used that subset as a discovery cohort. All discovery cohort repertoires had been generated using a single sequencing platform. HLA typing covered class I and class II loci at four-digit resolution. The number of donors typed differed by locus, with about 620-630 for A, B, C, DRB1 and DQB1, 522 for DQA1, 606 for DPA1, and approximately 470 for DPB1. A handful of DR-DQ haplotypes were treated as single units for association and clustering because of strong linkage in the cohort. Among 300 to 500 genotyped donors of the cohort, an average of about 240,000 unique TCR beta nucleotide sequences was sequenced per donor, of which about 18% were non-productive. What the study reported, not specific to this receptor: Because some donors lacked HLA typing at each locus, the association tests relied only on the typed subset. Most TCR sequences were observed very rarely across donors, whereas some public TCRs were present in many individuals. When HLA alleles, especially DR and DQ, strongly co-occurred, attributing TCR associations to individual alleles was difficult. In the study, around 160 TCR beta chains were listed as associated with cytomegalovirus. The cohort was sequenced for TCR beta chains only, and without alpha or paired-chain data the features that could be detected were limited. About 17 rarely observed V segments, including chromosome 9 orphons, were excluded from the earlier analysis of about 610 of the donors because counts were too low. Linkage disequilibrium might explain the correlated functional status among segregating V segments, but an unknown experimental factor could not be excluded. CMV serostatus was the only immune exposure information available for the cohort. Three of the identified cytomegalovirus-associated TCR beta chains were confirmed in vitro to be specific for cytomegalovirus antigens. The classifier was reported to diagnose cytomegalovirus status with high specificity and sensitivity in both the original and validation cohorts. In a later analysis, TCR association rates were found to vary across HLA loci, with the most associated TCRs seen for DRB1 alleles and the fewest for HLA-C alleles. A later analysis reported that several top co-occurrence clusters appeared linked to parvovirus B19, influenza, CMV and Epstein-Barr virus. In a later analysis, most CMV-associated TCR beta chains were found to appear HLA-restricted, with HLA associations seemingly driven largely by CMV exposure. A further reported finding was that TCR beta sequences accurately predicted the HLA-A and HLA-B alleles for most subjects in the first cohort. A group of highly shared sequence variants was considered likely to be a technical artifact of the sequencing pipeline. An earlier analysis of approximately 570 of the donors showed that most TCR beta V segments appeared in productive rearrangements either about 87% or about 30% of the time, which broadly matched IMGT annotations. In a later genetic analysis, a missense DCLRE1C variant was associated with V-gene and J-gene trimming of TCR beta chains, and the association was replicated in an independent cohort. It was suggested by the authors that the approach could potentially be generalized to other disease states and immunological phenotypes. Because the 87-base-pair reads could not distinguish some IMGT-functional V segments, including TRBV6-2 and TRBV6-3, those segments were excluded. Roughly uniform sequencing depth across donors was assumed in presence/absence analyses, although this assumption may not hold. In a later analysis, HLA-associated TCR beta chains were found to be more clonally expanded and to have lower generation probabilities than equally common non-associated chains. Specific HLA alleles were associated with 18,000 or so TCR beta sequences at a false discovery rate of 0.05 in a later analysis. In a later genetic analysis, fewer N-insertions in productive TCRs were reported among donors in an Asian-associated ancestry cluster than the roughly 700-donor mean.

As to this clone: Its antigen is not yet known. It has no much larger one-base neighbor in the sample; base qualities were not kept.

The CDR3 has 15 amino acids, counting the end cysteine and phenylalanine. Just the 45-base CDR3 DNA is kept, in frame starting at base 1. Trimming takes 1 base from V and 4 bases from J, and the germline ends sit 11 bases apart. CDR1 and CDR2 (SGHAT, FQNNGV) derive from the germline V gene. The cohort was made up of approximately 700 healthy bone marrow donors. At the time of sampling, all cohort members were nominally healthy, though unrecorded immune exposures were likely present. The donor was CMV seropositive and was included in the group of 250 to 350 seropositive cohort members. A peripheral blood sample was provided by each donor, and peripheral blood mononuclear cells were used for TCR beta sequencing. The Qiagen DNeasy Blood Extraction Kit was used to extract genomic DNA from the blood cell samples. Preparation of the library involved the immunoSEQ multiplex PCR assay. A mixture of 60 forward primers for TCR Vbeta segments and 13 reverse primers for TCR Jbeta segments was used in the multiplex PCR. The CDR3 region of rearranged TCR beta genes was amplified from genomic DNA with a multiplex PCR assay. On the Illumina HiSeq System, the amplified TCR beta libraries were sequenced as 87-base-pair reads. In the source study's methods: A later analysis counted some 80 million unique TCR beta chains across the roughly 700 repertoires, and about 10 million of these chains were shared by at least two donors. Raw reads were error-corrected and collapsed into unique sequences by a nearest-neighbor algorithm in which closely related sequences were merged to remove PCR and sequencing errors. CDR3 sequences were aligned to IMGT reference sequences to assign V, D and J gene segments. For a sequence to be retained, a match of at least six nucleotides to both a V gene segment and a J gene segment was required. A rearrangement was called productive if the CDR3 had no stop codons and remained in frame with V and J, and every other rearrangement was called non-productive. Following IMGT convention, CDR3 was defined as the stretch from the second conserved V-encoded cysteine up to the conserved J-encoded phenylalanine. The earlier analysis of 500 to 600 of the donors excluded sequences that lacked an unambiguous match to a single V gene segment. An earlier analysis of several hundred of the donors classified V segments as functional when productive rearrangements were above 56.7% and as segregating when the standard deviation between donors was above 5%. To diagnose cytomegalovirus status from the catalog of TCR beta chain sequences, a statistical classification framework was built. In a later analysis, V and J genes were assigned by comparing TCR nucleotide sequences against IMGT/GENE-DB human TR gene sequences. A later analysis assigned CDR3 sequences and most-parsimonious VDJ recombination scenarios with the TCRdist pipeline. In a later analysis, each TCR beta chain was defined by its CDR3 amino acid sequence together with its V-gene family, and reads lacking a unique V-gene family were excluded. A later analysis removed over 500 highly shared, low-generation-probability nucleotide sequences to deal with suspected cross-contamination and a sequencing artifact. A later analysis calculated a clonal expansion index for each public chain from normalized within-repertoire ranks of inferred template counts. In a later analysis, generation probabilities were computed with a VDJ recombination model fitted to out-of-frame rearrangements, and the resulting probabilities were checked against IGoR. In a later analysis, TCR-TCR, TCR-HLA and TCR-CMV co-occurrence was scored with hypergeometric tests, and a repertoire-size bias correction was applied to TCR pairs. A later analysis estimated false discovery rates by permuting HLA or CMV assignments 20 times. In a later analysis, co-occurring TCRs were grouped using DBSCAN, and TCRdist sequence similarity was added for clustering within HLA-allele-positive subsets. Repertoires with fewer than 30,000 or more than 120,000 public chains were left out of co-occurrence clustering, as were a handful of repertoires with anomalous nucleotide sharing. This is the immuneACCESS table as TCRdb keeps it, with only in-frame sequences that have V and J called. A part of the clones is gone; compared with another copy, unresolved V genes explain less than half, and the rest is unexplained. The V and J calls and clone size come from that table; D and trimming were worked out from the DNA. In all, the sample holds about 130,000 clones, and about four fifths of those were seen once. Roughly 12% of the sample is held by the ten biggest clonotypes.

The TCR originated in a male donor in good health and CMV-seropositive. The chain was built from TRBV11-2 and TRBJ1-3; the D gene assignment is ambiguous. Sequenced material: PBMCs. The nucleotide sequence reads TGTGCCAGCAGCTTAGGAGGAGGGCCGGGAAACACCATATATTTT. It translates to CASSLGGGPGNTIYF.